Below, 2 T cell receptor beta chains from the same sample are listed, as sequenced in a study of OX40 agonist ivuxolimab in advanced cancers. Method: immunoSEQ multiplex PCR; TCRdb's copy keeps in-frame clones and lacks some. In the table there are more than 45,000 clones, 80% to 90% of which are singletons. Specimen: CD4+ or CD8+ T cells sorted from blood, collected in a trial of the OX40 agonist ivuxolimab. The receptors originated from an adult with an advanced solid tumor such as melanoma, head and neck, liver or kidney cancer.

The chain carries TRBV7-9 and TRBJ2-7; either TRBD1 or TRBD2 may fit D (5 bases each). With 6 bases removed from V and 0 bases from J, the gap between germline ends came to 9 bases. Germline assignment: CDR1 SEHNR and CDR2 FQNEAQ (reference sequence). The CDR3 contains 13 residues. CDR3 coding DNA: TGTGCCAGCAGTCCCGGGACCTCCTACGAGCAGTACGTC. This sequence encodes CASSPGTSYEQYV.

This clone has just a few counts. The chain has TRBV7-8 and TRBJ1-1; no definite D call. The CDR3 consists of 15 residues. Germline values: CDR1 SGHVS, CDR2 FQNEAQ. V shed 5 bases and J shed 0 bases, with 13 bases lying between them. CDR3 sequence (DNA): TGTGCCAGCAGCCCAATTTCGGGGTTGAACACTGAAGCTTTCTTT. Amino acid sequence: CASSPISGLNTEAFF.